A selection of T cell receptor beta chains follows, all from one sample in a study of T cell repertoires in cytomegalovirus infection. TCRdb passed the reads through MiXCR, listing each CDR3 protein once. The sample has around 900,000 distinct CDR3 sequences; 31% are singletons. These receptors have no known antigen. Sequences were derived from cultured CD8+ T cells from PBMCs, sampled from culture after CMV antigen stimulation. The receptor set was obtained from a human donor in good health (CMV status not recorded). Some clones in this sample may be carry-over from other donors' samples. The CDR3 runs from the conserved cysteine through the conserved F or W. A D gene is named only where the DNA matches it firmly. Only some rows state a clone size, as once, few, many or a class for expanded clones.

>TRBJ2-1|15|.|few|TRBV12-5
TGTGCTAGTGGTTTGGGACGGTCCTCCTACAATGAGCAGTTCTTC
CASGLGRSSYNEQFF
>TRBJ1-1|15|TRBD1|.|TRBV7-6
TGTGCCAGCAGCCTGTGGACAGGGGGGACGACTGAAGCTTTCTTT
CASSLWTGGTTEAFF
>TRBJ2-1|14|.|.|TRBV5-4
TGTGCCAGCAGCTTTTCCCGGCCCTACAATGAGCAGTTCTTC
CASSFSRPYNEQFF
>TRBJ2-5|15|.|many|TRBV7-6
TGTGCCAGCAGTTCTTTATTCCTGACGAGGGAGACCCAGTACTTC
CASSSLFLTRETQYF
>TRBJ2-3|14|.|.|TRBV7-9
TGTGCCAGCAGCGGGGGGCCGGGTTTGGGTACGCAGTATTTT
CASSGGPGLGTQYF
>TRBJ2-5|15|TRBD1|few|TRBV7-6
TGTGCCAGCAGCTCCCCCAGGACAGGGCAAGAGACCCAGTACTTC
CASSSPRTGQETQYF
>TRBJ2-5|13|.|many|TRBV7-2
TGTGCCAGCACCGGACAGCCGAGAGAGACCCAGTACTTC
CASTGQPRETQYF
>TRBJ2-3|16|.|many|TRBV7-2
TGTGCCAGCAGCTTAGGACGGGCCGACCACACAGATACGCAGTATTTT
CASSLGRADHTDTQYF
>TRBJ1-1|13|.|.|TRBV6-2/TRBV6-3
TGTGCCAGCAGTTCGGCTTGGGGCACTGAAGCTTTCTTT
CASSSAWGTEAFF
>TRBJ1-1|15|.|many|TRBV4-3
TGCGCCAGCAGCCAAGGTCGCCTCTTGAACACTGAAGCTTTCTTT
CASSQGRLLNTEAFF
>TRBJ1-2|15|TRBD1|.|TRBV4-2
TGTGCCAGCAGCCAGCCCCGGACAGGGCGGGGAGGCTACACCTTC
CASSQPRTGRGGYTF
>TRBJ2-7|21|.|.|TRBV6-6
TGTGCCAGCAGTTACTCGTGGGGCAGAGATAAAGGGCTTCGTCAATTCTACGAGCAGTACTTC
CASSYSWGRDKGLRQFYEQYF
>TRBJ2-7|14|TRBD1|many|TRBV6-5
TGTGCCAGCAGTTCCGACAGGGTCTCCTACGAGCAGTACTTC
CASSSDRVSYEQYF
>TRBJ2-1|15|.|many|TRBV19
TGTGCCAGTAGTAGAGACGGGAGCTCCTACAATGAGCAGTTCTTC
CASSRDGSSYNEQFF
>TRBJ2-1|17|.|few|TRBV7-8
TGTGCCAGCAGCCTACTTACCGGGACCAGATACTACAATGAGCAGTTCTTC
CASSLLTGTRYYNEQFF
>TRBJ1-3|15|.|.|TRBV6-5
TGTGCCAGCAGCCCGCTGTCATTCTCTGGAAACACCATATATTTT
CASSPLSFSGNTIYF
>TRBJ2-7|15|.|many|TRBV7-6
TGTGCCAGCAGCCGCCTCTCTGAGGCTAGCTACGAGCAGTACTTC
CASSRLSEASYEQYF
>TRBJ2-7|15|TRBD1|few|TRBV7-9
TGTGCCAGCAGCGGACCGGGACAGGACTCCTACGAGCAGTACTTC
CASSGPGQDSYEQYF
>TRBJ1-6|14|.|.|TRBV18
TGTGCCAGCTCACCACCGACGGGCGGTTCACCCCTCCACTTT
CASSPPTGGSPLHF
>TRBJ1-5|14|.|few|TRBV24-1
TGTGCCACCAGTGATTTTTACGGCAATCAGCCCCAGCATTTT
CATSDFYGNQPQHF
>TRBJ2-1|15|.|.|TRBV5-1
TGCGCCACCCGCAGGGTATATAATGGGTACAATGAGCAGTTCTTC
CATRRVYNGYNEQFF
>TRBJ1-3|16|.|few|TRBV12-3/TRBV12-4
TGTGCCAGCAGTTTAGCGGAGGGGACCTCTGGAAACACCATATATTTT
CASSLAEGTSGNTIYF
>TRBJ1-6|18|TRBD1|.|TRBV6-8
TGTGCCGGCAGTTACTCGGCTAACCCGGGACAGGGAGGGTCACCCCTCCACTTT
CAGSYSANPGQGGSPLHF
>TRBJ2-2|17|.|.|TRBV6-5
TGTGCCAGCAGTTGGGGTCCCGCAGTTATTCACCCCGGGGAGCTGTTTTTT
CASSWGPAVIHPGELFF
>TRBJ2-2|15|TRBD2|.|TRBV6-5
TGTGCCAGCAGACGGGGGACTACGAACACCGGGGAGCTGTTTTTT
CASRRGTTNTGELFF
>TRBJ2-5|15|.|.|TRBV6-2/TRBV6-3
TGTGCCAGCAGTTTAGCGGAGGGTGCCTTTTCGGCCCAGTACTTC
CASSLAEGAFSAQYF
>TRBJ2-1|12|.|.|TRBV27
TGTGCCACCTCTCTGGGCGGCAATGAGCAGTTCTTC
CATSLGGNEQFF
>TRBJ2-3|14|.|few|TRBV19
TGTGCCAGTAGTACCCCGGACTTATTGGATACGCAGTATTTT
CASSTPDLLDTQYF